This T cell receptor beta chain is drawn from a study of blood T cell repertoires in COVID-19. The overall study: Material from acute and convalescent COVID-19 was sourced from the United States, Italy and Spain. Sources were T cells, B-cell-depleted T cells, or PBMCs; the material itself was cDNA or gDNA.

This clone was seen once. Trimming removed 6 bases at V and 0 bases at J, with 17 bases between. Germline V gene data show CDR1 as LNHDA and CDR2 as SQIVND (reference sequence). CDR3 length: 16 residues. Per the study methods: Amplification from reference gene primers served as the basis for estimated nucleated cell counts. TCRdb keeps only in-frame clones here, not all; method: immunoSEQ multiplex PCR. D and trimming come from the DNA, and the V and J calls and clone size come from that table. The sample consists of some 90,000 clones, about 89% of them appearing once. Enrollment of patients from Seattle took place during active infection, with longitudinal follow-up.

What was sequenced was peripheral blood. The chain links TRBV19 to TRBJ1-1; D is uncertain. This TCR came from a middle-aged man with COVID-19, enrolled during active disease. The DNA of the CDR3 is TGTGCCAGTAGCCATGATTGGCGGGATATGAACACTGAAGCTTTCTTT. This sequence encodes CASSHDWRDMNTEAFF. The entire variable domain, with the rest obtained from reference TRBV19 and TRBJ1-1, is as follows: DGGITQSPKYLFRKEGQNVTLSCEQNLNHDAMYWYRQDPGQGLRLIYYSQIVNDFQKGDIAEGYSVSREKKESFPLTVTSAQKNPTAFYLCASSHDWRDMNTEAFFGQGTRLTVV.